This T cell receptor (beta chain) was profiled in a study of blood T cell repertoires in COVID-19. Turning to the study itself: Samples came from the United States, Italy and Spain, spanning acute and convalescent COVID-19. Sample material is recorded as cDNA or gDNA derived from T cells, B-cell-depleted T cells, or PBMCs.

Those enrolled, adults aged about 18 to 89 years, came from roughly 22 US areas. Two negative PCRs, clearance, or symptom resolution characterized the recovered Cohort 3 donors. Data came from immunoSEQ multiplex PCR; TCRdb stores just in-frame clones and leaves some out. Here the sample spans 150,000 to 200,000 clones, 70% to 80% being singletons. The germline V gene has CDR1 MNHNS and CDR2 SASEGT. This CDR3 has 15 residues. V dropped 3 bases and J dropped 3; count of bases not matched to a gene: 3. The TCR comes from a woman aged 50 to 60 who had recovered from COVID-19. Material for sequencing was PBMCs or T cells enriched from blood (not recorded which). This chain connects TRBV6-1 to TRBJ2-1, with 9 bases aligning to TRBD1. The CDR3 loop is CASSEGQGLYNEQFF. The CDR3 DNA reads TGTGCCAGCAGTGAGGGACAGGGCCTCTACAATGAGCAGTTCTTC.